A single sample is the source of the 8 T cell receptor beta chains below, sequenced in a study of cytomegalovirus exposure and HLA in healthy donors. The data were produced by immunoSEQ multiplex PCR, yet TCRdb's version contains in-frame clones alone and is incomplete. Here the sample spans 150,000 to 200,000 clones, 85% being singletons. Sequenced: PBMCs. Source of these receptors: a man aged 18 to 30 in good health and CMV-seropositive.

The CDR3 coding sequence is TGTGCCAGCAGCTTATCCGACACCCTATTACCTTTCGAGCAGTACTTC. Translating gives CASSLSDTLLPFEQYF. The rearrangement uses TRBV7-8 and TRBJ2-7, with D unresolved. Per germline, CDR1 SGHVS and CDR2 FQNEAQ. The ends were cut back, 2 bases at V and 6 bases at J, with 20 bases in the middle. This CDR3 contains 16 residues.

This chain's CDR3 is CASGQGESYGYTF. As DNA, the CDR3 is TGTGCCAGCGGACAGGGGGAGAGCTATGGCTACACCTTC. The rearrangement joins TRBV5-4 to TRBJ1-2; 10 bases are a match to TRBD1. The J segment lost 4 bases and the V segment lost 7 bases, leaving 4 bases of the junction unmatched. Germline assignment: CDR1 SGHNT and CDR2 YYREEE (reference sequence). The CDR3 spans 13 residues.

The genes are TRBV28 and TRBJ1-5; TRBD1 aligns across 7 bases. After removal of 6 bases from V and 3 bases from J, the junction contained 17 bases not matched to a gene. The CDR3 consists of 18 residues. Germline lookup yields CDR1 MDHEN and CDR2 SYDVKM. In DNA form, the CDR3 reads TGTGCCAGCAGGTCCAGACAGGGAGACGCGCTTAACAATCAGCCCCAGCATTTT. As protein: CASRSRQGDALNNQPQHF.

The V and J genes are TRBV10-2 and TRBJ1-6; D not certain. The CDR3 is 13 amino acids. V gave up 7 bases and J gave up 4 bases, with 8 bases separating them. Germline CDR1 is WSHSY and CDR2 is SAAADI. The CDR3 region is CASNLEYNSPLHF. Written as DNA, the CDR3 is TGCGCCAGCAATCTGGAGTATAATTCACCCCTCCACTTT.

This clone was picked up one time. V is TRBV25-1 and J is TRBJ1-2, with 7 bases lining up with TRBD1. This CDR3 has 15 residues. V dropped 3 bases and J dropped 3; count of bases not matched to a gene: 7. CDR1 and CDR2 (germline): MGHDK, SYGVNS. CDR3 DNA sequence: TGTGCCAGCAGTGAGCAACAGGGGTCGTACTATGGCTACACCTTC. Encoded protein: CASSEQQGSYYGYTF.

CDR3 in amino acids: CASSRTGVGNTIYF. The CDR3 DNA reads as TGCGCCAGCAGCCGGACAGGGGTTGGAAACACCATATATTTT. The V and J genes are TRBV4-1 and TRBJ1-3; 9 bases are a match to TRBD1. The CDR3 consists of 14 residues. CDR1 and CDR2 (germline): MGHRA, YSYEKL. J was trimmed by 3 bases and V by 4 bases; bases with no gene match: 1.

The chain has TRBV18 and TRBJ2-2; no definite D call. The CDR3 sequence is 15 residues long. V gave up 6 bases and J gave up 6 bases, with 17 bases separating them. From germline, CDR1 is KGHSH and CDR2 LQKENI. The CDR3 spells CASSQPGLLAGELFF. The CDR3 DNA follows: TGTGCCAGCTCGCAACCGGGTCTATTGGCCGGGGAGCTGTTTTTT.

This clone appeared a single time. V gene TRBV28 combines with J gene TRBJ2-1; 7 bases match TRBD1. With V trimmed by 6 bases and J by 0 bases, 2 bases remained unmatched. This CDR3 is 14 amino acids long. CDR1 and CDR2 from the germline V gene are MDHEN and SYDVKM. DNA of the CDR3: TGTGCCAGCAGCGCAGGGGGCTCCTACAATGAGCAGTTCTTC. Protein sequence: CASSAGGSYNEQFF. Full variable domain (rest looked up from reference TRBV28 and TRBJ2-1): DVKVTQSSRYLVKRTGEKVFLECVQDMDHENMFWYRQDPGLGLRLIYFSYDVKMKEKGDIPEGYSVSREKKERFSLILESASTNQTSMYLCASSAGGSYNEQFFGPGTRLTVL.